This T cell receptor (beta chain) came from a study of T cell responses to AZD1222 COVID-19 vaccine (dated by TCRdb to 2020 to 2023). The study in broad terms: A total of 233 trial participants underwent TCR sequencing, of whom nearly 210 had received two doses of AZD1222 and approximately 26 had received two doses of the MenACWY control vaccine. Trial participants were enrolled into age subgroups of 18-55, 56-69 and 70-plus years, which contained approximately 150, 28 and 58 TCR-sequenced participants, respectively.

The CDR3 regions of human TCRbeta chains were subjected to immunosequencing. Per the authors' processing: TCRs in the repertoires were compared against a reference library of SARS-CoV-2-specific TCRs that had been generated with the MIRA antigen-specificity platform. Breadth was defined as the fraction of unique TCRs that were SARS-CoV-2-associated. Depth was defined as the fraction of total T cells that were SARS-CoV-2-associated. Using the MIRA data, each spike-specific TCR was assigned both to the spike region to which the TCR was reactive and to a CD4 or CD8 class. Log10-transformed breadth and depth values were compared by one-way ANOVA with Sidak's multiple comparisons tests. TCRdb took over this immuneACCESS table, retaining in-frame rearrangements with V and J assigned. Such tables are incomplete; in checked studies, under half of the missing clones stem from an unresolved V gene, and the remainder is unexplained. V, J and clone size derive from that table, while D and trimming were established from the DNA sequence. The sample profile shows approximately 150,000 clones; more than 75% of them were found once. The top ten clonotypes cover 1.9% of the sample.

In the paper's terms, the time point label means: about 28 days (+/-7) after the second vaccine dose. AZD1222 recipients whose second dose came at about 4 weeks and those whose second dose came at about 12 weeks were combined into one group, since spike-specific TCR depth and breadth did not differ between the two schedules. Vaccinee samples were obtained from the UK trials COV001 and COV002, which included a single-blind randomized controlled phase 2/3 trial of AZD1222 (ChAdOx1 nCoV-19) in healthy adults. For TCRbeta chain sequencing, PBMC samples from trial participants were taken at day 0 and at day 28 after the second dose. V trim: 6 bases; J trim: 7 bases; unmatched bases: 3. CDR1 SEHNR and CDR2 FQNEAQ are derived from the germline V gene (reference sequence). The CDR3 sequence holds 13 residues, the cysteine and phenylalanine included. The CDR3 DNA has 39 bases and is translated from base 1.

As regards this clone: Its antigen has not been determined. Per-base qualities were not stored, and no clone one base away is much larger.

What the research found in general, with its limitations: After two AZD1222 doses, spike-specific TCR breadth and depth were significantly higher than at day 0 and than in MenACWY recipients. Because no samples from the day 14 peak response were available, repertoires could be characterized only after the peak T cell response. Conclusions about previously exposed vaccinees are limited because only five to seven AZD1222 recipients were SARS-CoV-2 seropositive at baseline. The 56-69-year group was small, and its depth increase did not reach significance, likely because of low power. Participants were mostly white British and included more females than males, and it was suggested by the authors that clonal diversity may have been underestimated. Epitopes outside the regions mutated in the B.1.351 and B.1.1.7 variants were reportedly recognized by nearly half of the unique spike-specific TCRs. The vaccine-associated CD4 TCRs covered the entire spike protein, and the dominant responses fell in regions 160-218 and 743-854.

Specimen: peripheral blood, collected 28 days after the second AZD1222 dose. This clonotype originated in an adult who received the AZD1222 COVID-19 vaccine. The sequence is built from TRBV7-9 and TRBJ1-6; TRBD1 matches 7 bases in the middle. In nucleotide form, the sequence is TGTGCCAGCAGTTCACAGGGGAATTCACCCCTCCACTTT. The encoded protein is CASSSQGNSPLHF.